This T cell receptor (beta chain) was identified during a study of Ad26.COV2.S vaccination and SARS-CoV-2 variants. Treatment specified: 15 to 20 received Ad26.COV2.S at low or high dose, single or two shots; a few received placebo; per-sample allocation not given. Repertoires come from day 63 after the first vaccine or placebo injection. The vaccine antigen was prefusion-stabilized Wuhan SARS-CoV-2 spike. Germline V gene lookup returns CDR1 DFQATT and CDR2 SNEGSKA (reference sequence). The CDR3 covers 14 residues. Trimming removed 3 bases from V and 2 bases from J, with 10 bases in between. Sequencing used immunoSEQ multiplex PCR; TCRdb keeps in-frame clones, though not all of them. The profile covers about 350,000 clones, with over 75% appearing a single time and roughly 3.1% taken by the ten largest.

Sequenced material: peripheral blood, taken in a trial of Ad26.COV2.S vaccine versus placebo. The chain joins TRBV20-1 to TRBJ2-2, with a tentative D call TRBD2 (5 bases). This receptor was obtained from a person between 18 and 65 years old who received the Ad26.COV2.S COVID-19 vaccine or a placebo. CDR3 loop: CSASQRLNTGELFF. The CDR3 DNA sequence: TGCAGTGCTAGTCAGCGGCTTAACACCGGGGAGCTGTTTTTT.